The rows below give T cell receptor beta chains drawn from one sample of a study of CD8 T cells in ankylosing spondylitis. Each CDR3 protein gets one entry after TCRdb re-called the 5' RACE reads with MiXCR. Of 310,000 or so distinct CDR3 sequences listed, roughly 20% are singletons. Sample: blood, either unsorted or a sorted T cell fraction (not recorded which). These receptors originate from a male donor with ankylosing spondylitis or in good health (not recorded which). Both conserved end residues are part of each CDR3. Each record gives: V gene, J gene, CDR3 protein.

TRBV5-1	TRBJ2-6	CTSSGGSSGANVLTF
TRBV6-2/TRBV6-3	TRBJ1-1	CASLSGQGGKNTEAFF
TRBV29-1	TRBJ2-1	CSANRALYNEQFF
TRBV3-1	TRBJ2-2	CASSPWISLGGGELFF
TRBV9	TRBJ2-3	CASSGAGLRTDTQYF
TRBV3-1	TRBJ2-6	CASSQAGANVLTF
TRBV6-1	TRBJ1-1	CASSSLAGGFTEAFF
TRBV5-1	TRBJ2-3	CASSLGTALTDTQYF
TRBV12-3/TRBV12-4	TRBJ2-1	CASSLTSGEQFF
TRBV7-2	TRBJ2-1	CASSLALDPYNEQFF
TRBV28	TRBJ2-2	CASRVALPRAGELFF
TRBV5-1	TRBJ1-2	CASSPTGGLVYNYGYTF
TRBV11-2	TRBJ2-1	CASSLEWGRTTSGKNYNEQFF
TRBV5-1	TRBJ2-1	CASGSSYNEQFF
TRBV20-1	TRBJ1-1	CSARRGSGNTEAFF
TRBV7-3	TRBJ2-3	CASSPTSVGTQYF
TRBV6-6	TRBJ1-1	CASGQGLEAFF
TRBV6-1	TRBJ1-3	CASSERARSSGNTIYF
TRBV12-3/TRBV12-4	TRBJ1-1	CASSLIQGNTEAFF
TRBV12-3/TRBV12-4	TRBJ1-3	CASSHAGTGNTIYF
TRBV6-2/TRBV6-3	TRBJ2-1	CASSYSPSQKLSYNEQFF
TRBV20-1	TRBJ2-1	CSAPGLASVYEQFF
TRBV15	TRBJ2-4	CATSRDRGAKNIQYF
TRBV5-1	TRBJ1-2	CASSSNPDSSYGYTF
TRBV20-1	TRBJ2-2	CSARDYGTGELFF
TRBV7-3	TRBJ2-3	CASSRQGALRTDTQYF
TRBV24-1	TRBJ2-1	CATSRLAGDNEQFF
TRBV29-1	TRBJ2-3	CSVIQGVGTDTQYF
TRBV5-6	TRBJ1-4	CASSRRRPKNEKLFF
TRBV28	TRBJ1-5	CASSLDTPGNQPQHF
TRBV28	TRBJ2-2	CASSFRATLGKAGELFF
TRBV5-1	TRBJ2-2	CASRSGTGELFF
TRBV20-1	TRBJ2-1	CSAHTVASSYNEQFF
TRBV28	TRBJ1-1	CASSIGRRPEAFF
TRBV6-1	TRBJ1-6	CASSLGTGSSYNSPLHF
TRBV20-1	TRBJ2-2	CSAVAGTTGELFF
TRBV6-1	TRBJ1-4	CASRTSGTGGAELFF
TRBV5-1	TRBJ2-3	CASRQGLGTTDTQYF
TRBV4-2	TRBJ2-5	CASSHTSGDPIQETQYF
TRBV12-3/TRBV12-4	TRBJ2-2	CASRFHSSGELFF
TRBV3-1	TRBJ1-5	CASSQGGGYSNQPQHF
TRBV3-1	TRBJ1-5	CASSAGASVLLTGNQPQHF
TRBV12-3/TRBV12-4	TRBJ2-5	CASSRRGTIYQETQYF
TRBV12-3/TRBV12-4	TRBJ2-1	CASSFISQYNEQFF
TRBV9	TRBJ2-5	CASSVGAVKETQYF
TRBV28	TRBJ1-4	CASSWGRVDEKLFF
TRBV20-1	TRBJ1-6	CSANRDINSPLHF
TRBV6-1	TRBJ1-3	CASSRPTGDSGNTIYF
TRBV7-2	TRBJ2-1	CASSLDVAAAYNEQFF
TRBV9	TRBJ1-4	CASSVAAAGGEKLFF
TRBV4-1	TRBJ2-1	CASSQELDEQFF
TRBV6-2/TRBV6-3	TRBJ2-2	CASSSGGIGGELFF
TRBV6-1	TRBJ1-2	CASQQTRGQGPTGYTF
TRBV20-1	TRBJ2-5	CSATQETQYF
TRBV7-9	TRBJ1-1	CASSQDREREAFF